This T cell receptor (beta chain) derives from a study of T cells expressing NK-cell markers. The germline V gene encodes CDR1 GTSNPN and CDR2 SVGIG (reference sequence). This CDR3 has 12 residues. TCRdb reanalyzed the 5' RACE reads and collapses them to one entry per CDR3 protein, without DNA. This sample contains some 460,000 distinct CDR3 sequences. This clonotype was sampled from a woman aged 50 to 60 in good health. Sequencing was done on a sample of blood T cells: a sorted CD56 or NKG2C T cell subset, CD4+ or CD8+ T cells, or bulk PBMC T cells (not recorded which). The chain links TRBV30 to TRBJ1-1; TCRdb's D gene call, TRBD1, goes unchecked for lack of DNA. CDR3: CAWRRDDTEAFF. Combining the CDR3 with reference TRBV30 and TRBJ1-1 gives the whole variable domain SQTIHQWPATLVQPVGSPLSLECTVEGTSNPNLYWYRQAAGRGLQLLFYSVGIGQISSEVPQNLSASRPQDRQFILSSKKLLLSDSGFYLCAWRRDDTEAFFGQGTRLTVV.